This TCR beta chain emerged from a study of persistence of HIV-infected CD4 T cells. Study at large: Suppressive ART had lasted a median of roughly eight years.

Stimulation used 7.5 to 10 ug/mL lysate from CMV-infected fibroblasts. Sorting selected CD4+ T cells upregulating both CD40 ligand and CD69. For about 20 hours, CD8-depleted PBMCs received anti-CD28/CD49d costimulation, a CD40-blocking antibody and enfuvirtide. As concerns this clone: Its antigen is unidentified.

Sequencing used immunoSEQ version 4 in survey mode. The table came from immunoSEQ multiplex PCR; TCRdb's copy has only in-frame clones and leaves some out. The sample gives about 7,500 clones, approximately 63% of which show up once; around 20% is in the top ten. The study, taken as a whole, reports: CMV- and Gag-responding cells had lower TCRbeta richness than CD3/CD28-responding cells. Degenerate expanded CDR3beta sequences were enriched among CMV- and Gag-responding cells.

The CDR3 contains 16 residues. V gave up 0 bases and J gave up 0 bases, with 12 bases separating them. CDR1 SGHDT and CDR2 YYEEEE come from the germline V gene. The TCR sequence derives from an adult man with HIV who was CMV-seropositive. The chain joins TRBV5-6 to TRBJ1-2; D is ambiguous. Here the sequenced sample was CD4+ T cells sorted from PBMCs after approximately 19-hour stimulation, taken from a patient who received antiretroviral therapy. CDR3 sequence (DNA): TGTGCCAGCAGCTTGGTAAGGACGGCAGCTAACTATGGCTACACCTTC. Translation gives CASSLVRTAANYGYTF.